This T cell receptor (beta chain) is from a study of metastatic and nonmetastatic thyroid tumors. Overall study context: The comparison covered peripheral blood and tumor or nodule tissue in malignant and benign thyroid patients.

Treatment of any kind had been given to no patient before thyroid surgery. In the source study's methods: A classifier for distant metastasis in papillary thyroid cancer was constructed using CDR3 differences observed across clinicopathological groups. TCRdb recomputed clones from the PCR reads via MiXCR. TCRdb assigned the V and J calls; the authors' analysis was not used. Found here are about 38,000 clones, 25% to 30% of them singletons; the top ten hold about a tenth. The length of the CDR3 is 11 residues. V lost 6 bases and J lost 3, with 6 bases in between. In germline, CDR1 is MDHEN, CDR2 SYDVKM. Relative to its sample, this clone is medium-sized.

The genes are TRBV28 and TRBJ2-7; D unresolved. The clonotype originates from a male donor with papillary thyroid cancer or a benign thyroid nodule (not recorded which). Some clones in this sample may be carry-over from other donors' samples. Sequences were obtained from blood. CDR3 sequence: CASSLGYEQYF. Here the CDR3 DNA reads TGTGCCAGCAGCCTTGGCTACGAGCAGTACTTC.